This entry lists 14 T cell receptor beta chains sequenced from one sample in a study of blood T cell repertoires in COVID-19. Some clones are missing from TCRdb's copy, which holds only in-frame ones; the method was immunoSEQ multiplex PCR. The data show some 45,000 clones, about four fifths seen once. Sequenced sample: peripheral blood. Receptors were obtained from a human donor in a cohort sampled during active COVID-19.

The CDR3 sequence is CASTQEAGEAYEQYF. In nucleotides, the CDR3 is TGTGCCAGCACTCAAGAAGCGGGAGAGGCCTACGAGCAGTACTTC. V is TRBV6-5 and J is TRBJ2-7; 8 nucleotides align to TRBD2. CDR1 and CDR2 from the germline V gene are MNHEY and SVGAGI. This CDR3 contains 15 residues. Unmatched junction bases numbered 10, after V lost 7 bases and J lost 2 bases.

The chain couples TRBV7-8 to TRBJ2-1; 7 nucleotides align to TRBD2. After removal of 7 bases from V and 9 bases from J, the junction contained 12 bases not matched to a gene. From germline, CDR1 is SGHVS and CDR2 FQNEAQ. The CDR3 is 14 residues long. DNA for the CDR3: TGTGCCAGCAACTCCTTTAAGGGAGGGATTGAGCAGTTCTTC. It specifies CASNSFKGGIEQFF.

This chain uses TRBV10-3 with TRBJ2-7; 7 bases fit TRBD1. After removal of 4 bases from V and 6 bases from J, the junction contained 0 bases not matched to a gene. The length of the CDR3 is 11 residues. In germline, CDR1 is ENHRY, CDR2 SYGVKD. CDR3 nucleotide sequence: TGTGCCATCAGTGGACAGGGCGAGCAGTACTTC. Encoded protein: CAISGQGEQYF.

In nucleotides, the CDR3 is TGTGCCAGCAGCCGAGAAGGGGACAGCCTTAATGAAAAACTGTTTTTT. As protein: CASSREGDSLNEKLFF. J is TRBJ1-4 and V is TRBV6-2 or TRBV6-3; 7 nucleotides agree with TRBD1. The CDR3 is made up of 16 amino acids. Germline V gene lookup returns CDR1 MNHEY and CDR2 SVGEGT. V shed 6 bases and J 4 bases; nucleotides not matched to a gene: 11.

The CDR3 loop is CAWKPKGVLGVYEQYF. CDR3 DNA sequence: TGTGCCTGGAAACCCAAGGGGGTCCTCGGGGTCTACGAGCAGTACTTC. The chain is built from TRBV30 and TRBJ2-7; tentatively, D is TRBD1 (6 bases). From germline, CDR1 is GTSNPN and CDR2 SVGIG (reference sequence). Trimming cost V 4 bases and J 3 bases, with 22 bases left between them. This CDR3 spans 16 amino acids.

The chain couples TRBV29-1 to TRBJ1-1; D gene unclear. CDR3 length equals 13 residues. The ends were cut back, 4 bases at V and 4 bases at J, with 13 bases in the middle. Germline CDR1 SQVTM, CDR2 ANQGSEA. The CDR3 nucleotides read TGCAGCGTTGCTGCCGCCATCGGCACTGAAGCTTTCTTT. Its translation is CSVAAAIGTEAFF.

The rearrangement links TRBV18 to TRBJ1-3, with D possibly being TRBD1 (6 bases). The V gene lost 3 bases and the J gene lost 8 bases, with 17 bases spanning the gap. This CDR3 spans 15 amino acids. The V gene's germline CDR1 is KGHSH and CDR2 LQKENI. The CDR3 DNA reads TGTGCCAGCTCACCTGCAGGCGGGGGCAAGGACACCATATATTTT. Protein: CASSPAGGGKDTIYF. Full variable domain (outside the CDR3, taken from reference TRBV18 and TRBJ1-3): NAGVMQNPRHLVRRRGQEARLRCSPMKGHSHVYWYRQLPEEGLKFMVYLQKENIIDESGMPKERFSAEFPKEGPSILRIQQVVRGDSAAYFCASSPAGGGKDTIYFGEGSWLTVV.

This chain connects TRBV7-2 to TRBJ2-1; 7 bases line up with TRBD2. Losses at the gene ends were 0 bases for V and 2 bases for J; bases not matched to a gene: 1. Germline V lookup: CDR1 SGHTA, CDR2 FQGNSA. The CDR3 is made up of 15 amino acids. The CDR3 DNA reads TGTGCCAGCAGCTTAGCACTAGCGACCTACAATGAGCAGTTCTTC. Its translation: CASSLALATYNEQFF.

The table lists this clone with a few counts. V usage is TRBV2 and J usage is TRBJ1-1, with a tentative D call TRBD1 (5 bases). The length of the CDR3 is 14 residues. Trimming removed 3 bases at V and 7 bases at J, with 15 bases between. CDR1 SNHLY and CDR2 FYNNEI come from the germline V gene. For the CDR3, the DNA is TGTGCCAGCAGTGATGCACAGGTTCCCGTTGAAGCTTTCTTT. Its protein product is CASSDAQVPVEAFF.

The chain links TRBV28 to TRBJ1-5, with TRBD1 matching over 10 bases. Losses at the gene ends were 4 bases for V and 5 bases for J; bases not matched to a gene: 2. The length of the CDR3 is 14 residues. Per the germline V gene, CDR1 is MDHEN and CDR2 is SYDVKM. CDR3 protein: CASSSGQGYQPQHF. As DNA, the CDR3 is TGTGCCAGCAGTTCGGGACAGGGGTATCAGCCCCAGCATTTT.

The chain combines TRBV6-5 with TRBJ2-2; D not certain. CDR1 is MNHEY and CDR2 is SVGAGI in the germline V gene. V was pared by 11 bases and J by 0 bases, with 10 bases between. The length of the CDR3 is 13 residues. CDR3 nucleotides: TGTGCCTTAAGGAGCTCGAACACCGGGGAGCTGTTTTTT. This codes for CALRSSNTGELFF.

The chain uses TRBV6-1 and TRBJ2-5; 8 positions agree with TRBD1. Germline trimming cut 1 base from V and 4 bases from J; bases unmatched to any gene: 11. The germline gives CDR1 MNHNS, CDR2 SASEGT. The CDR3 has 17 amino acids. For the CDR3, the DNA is TGTGCCAGCAGTGAAGGACTGGCAGGGGGCAGGGGAGAGACCCAGTACTTC. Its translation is CASSEGLAGGRGETQYF.

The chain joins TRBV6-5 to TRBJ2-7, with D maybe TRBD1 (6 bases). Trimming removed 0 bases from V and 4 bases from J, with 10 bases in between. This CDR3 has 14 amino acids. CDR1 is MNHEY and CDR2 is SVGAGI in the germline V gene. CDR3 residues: CASSYSKTGYEQYF. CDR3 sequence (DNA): TGTGCCAGCAGTTACTCGAAAACAGGGTACGAGCAGTACTTC.

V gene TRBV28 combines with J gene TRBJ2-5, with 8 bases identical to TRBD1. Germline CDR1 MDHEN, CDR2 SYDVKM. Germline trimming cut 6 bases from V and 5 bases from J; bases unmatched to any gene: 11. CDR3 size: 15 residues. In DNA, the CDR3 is TGTGCCAGCAGCTTCAACAGGGGGTTTTATGAGACCCAGTACTTC. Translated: CASSFNRGFYETQYF.